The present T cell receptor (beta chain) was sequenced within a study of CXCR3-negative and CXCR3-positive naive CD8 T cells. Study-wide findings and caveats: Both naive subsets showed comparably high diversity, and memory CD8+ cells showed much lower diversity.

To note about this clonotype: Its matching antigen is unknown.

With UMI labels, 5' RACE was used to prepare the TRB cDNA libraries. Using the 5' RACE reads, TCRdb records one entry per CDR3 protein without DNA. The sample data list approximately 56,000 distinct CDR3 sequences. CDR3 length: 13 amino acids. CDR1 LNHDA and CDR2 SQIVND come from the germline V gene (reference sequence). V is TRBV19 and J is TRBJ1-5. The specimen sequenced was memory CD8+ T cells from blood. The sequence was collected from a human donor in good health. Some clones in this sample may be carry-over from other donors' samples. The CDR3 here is CASRVGWDQPQHF.